These 27 T cell receptor beta chains came from one sample sequenced in a study of CD8+ T cells in alopecia areata. Treatment reported: oral pan-JAK inhibitor, 5-10 mg twice daily. The sequencing template was cDNA reverse transcribed from extracted RNA. TCRdb keeps only in-frame clones here, not all; method: immunoSEQ multiplex PCR. The profile shows 90,000 to 150,000 clones, 58% of them singletons. The sequencing used CD8+ T cells sorted from blood, collected at week 4, from a patient treated with tofacitinib. The receptors stem from a human donor with alopecia areata.

The chain carries TRBV30 and TRBJ1-5; D unresolved. With 0 bases removed from V and 5 bases from J, the gap between germline ends came to 11 bases. The CDR3 spans 14 residues. The germline V gene has CDR1 GTSNPN and CDR2 SVGIG (reference sequence). DNA for the CDR3: TGTGCCTGGAGTGTACCGAAATGGGATCAGCCCCAGCATTTT. As protein: CAWSVPKWDQPQHF.

In its sample, this clone was seen a few times. CDR3 nucleotide sequence: TGCAGCGTCACGACACAGGGCCAAGAGCAGTTCTTC. Protein sequence: CSVTTQGQEQFF. V and J are TRBV29-1 and TRBJ2-1, with D possibly being TRBD1 (6 bases). CDR3 length: 12 residues. CDR1 is SQVTM, CDR2 ANQGSEA, per germline. Trimming pared 6 bases from V and 10 bases from J, leaving 16 bases between.

The gene calls are TRBV15 and TRBJ1-1, with D uncertain. The V gene's germline CDR1 is LNHNV and CDR2 YYDKDF (reference sequence). This CDR3 has 11 residues. The ends were cut back, 1 base at V and 4 bases at J, with 1 base in the middle. For the CDR3, the DNA is TGTGCCACCAGCAGAGGCACTGAAGCTTTCTTT. It translates to CATSRGTEAFF.

This clone showed up just a few times. The chain couples TRBV30 to TRBJ1-2; 8 nucleotides agree with TRBD1. Per germline, CDR1 GTSNPN and CDR2 SVGIG (reference sequence). The CDR3 has 13 amino acids. V shed 1 base, J shed 5 bases, and the junction held 3 bases outside the gene matches. For the CDR3, the DNA is TGTGCCTGGAGTGGGACAGGGTCTTATGGCTACACCTTC. It specifies CAWSGTGSYGYTF.

The chain has TRBV2 and TRBJ2-6; TRBD1 agrees at 10 bases. The CDR3 contains 20 residues. Germline CDR1 SNHLY, CDR2 FYNNEI. V lost 6 bases and J lost 0; bases outside the gene matches: 14. The CDR3 sequence is CASSYATPGQGSSGANVLTF. The CDR3 bases are TGTGCCAGCAGCTACGCTACACCGGGACAGGGGTCCTCTGGGGCCAACGTCCTGACTTTC.

The genes are TRBV30 and TRBJ2-2; D might be TRBD1 (6 bases). This CDR3 has 14 residues. The V gene lost 2 bases and the J gene lost 6 bases, with 13 bases spanning the gap. Germline V lookup: CDR1 GTSNPN, CDR2 SVGIG (reference sequence). CDR3 coding DNA: TGTGCCTGGAGTCTGGACAGTGTCGCCGGGGAGCTGTTTTTT. This translates into CAWSLDSVAGELFF.

This clone was seen more than once but under ten times. V is TRBV4-3 and J is TRBJ2-7; D gene uncertain. Trimming took 2 bases from V and 4 from J, leaving 12 bases between them. CDR3 length equals 14 residues. Germline lookup yields CDR1 LGHNA and CDR2 YSLEER. Here the CDR3 reads CASSQLTGWYEQYF. The DNA for the CDR3 is TGCGCCAGCAGCCAACTGACGGGCTGGTACGAGCAGTACTTC.

The chain recombines TRBV27 with TRBJ1-5, with D possibly being TRBD1 (5 bases). Trimming left V 3 bases short and J 6 bases short, with 18 bases between. CDR1 and CDR2 (germline): MNHEY, SMNVEV (reference sequence). The CDR3 totals 16 residues. As DNA, the CDR3 is TGTGCCAGCAGTTTCGCAGGGAGTTTTGTCGGTCAGCCCCAGCATTTT. The encoded protein is CASSFAGSFVGQPQHF.

As DNA, the CDR3 is TGTGCCAGCAGCTTAGCGAGAGCTTCTGGCGGGTACAGCAATCAGCCCCAGCATTTT. Encoded protein: CASSLARASGGYSNQPQHF. The chain uses TRBV7-6 and TRBJ1-5, with D unclear. The V end lost 0 bases, the J end lost 1 base, and 19 bases lay between the germline ends. Germline V gene lookup returns CDR1 SGHVS and CDR2 FNYEAQ. The length of the CDR3 is 19 residues.

As regards this clone: This may stem from a read error, because a much larger clone lies one nucleotide away. The rearrangement joins TRBV18 to TRBJ2-2; a weak D match, TRBD1 (6 bases). CDR3 length: 15 residues. V dropped 8 bases and J dropped 5 bases, with 18 bases sitting between them. The germline V gene encodes CDR1 KGHSH and CDR2 LQKENI. The CDR3 protein is CASSLSGTQTGELFF. The CDR3 coding sequence is TGTGCCAGCAGCCTATCCGGGACACAGACCGGGGAGCTGTTTTTT. Based on the CDR3 plus reference TRBV18 and TRBJ2-2, the full variable domain is NAGVMQNPRHLVRRRGQEARLRCSPMKGHSHVYWYRQLPEEGLKFMVYLQKENIIDESGMPKERFSAEFPKEGPSILRIQQVVRGDSAAYFCASSLSGTQTGELFFGEGSRLTVL.

The gene calls are TRBV11-2 and TRBJ2-4; D is perhaps TRBD1 or TRBD2 (5 bases each). Trimming took off 3 bases at V and 4 bases at J, with 7 bases between the two ends. Germline-derived CDR1 and CDR2 are SGHAT and FQNNGV. CDR3 length: 13 residues. CDR3 in amino acids: CASSLGPKNIQYF. The DNA for the CDR3 is TGTGCCAGCAGCTTGGGACCTAAAAACATTCAGTACTTC. The whole variable domain, filled in from reference TRBV11-2 and TRBJ2-4, reads EAGVAQSPRYKIIEKRQSVAFWCNPISGHATLYWYQQILGQGPKLLIQFQNNGVVDDSQLPKDRFSAERLKGVDSTLKIQPAKLEDSAVYLCASSLGPKNIQYFGAGTRLSVL.

The chain links TRBV7-8 to TRBJ2-7; 8 positions agree with TRBD1. J gave up 0 bases and V 5 bases, and 6 bases lay outside the gene matches. The CDR3 has 15 residues. Germline V gives CDR1 SGHVS, CDR2 FQNEAQ. In DNA, the CDR3 is TGTGCCAGCAGCCCCAGGGGGCCCTCCTCCTACGAGCAGTACTTC. It yields the protein CASSPRGPSSYEQYF.

This clone was observed a few times. This chain joins TRBV7-9 and TRBJ2-5; no reliable D call. Trimming pared 4 bases from V and 5 bases from J, leaving 17 bases between. The CDR3 is 15 amino acids. CDR1 and CDR2 from the germline V gene are SEHNR and FQNEAQ (reference sequence). The chain's CDR3 is CASSSLIPYEETQYF. The CDR3 DNA reads as TGTGCCAGCAGCTCCCTCATTCCCTACGAGGAGACCCAGTACTTC.

This rearrangement joins TRBV4-3 to TRBJ1-1; D perhaps matches TRBD1 (5 bases). V was pared by 0 bases and J by 5 bases, with 13 bases between. The CDR3 contains 15 residues. Germline V CDR1 and CDR2: LGHNA, YSLEER. CDR3 region: CASSQDGEGITEAFF. The CDR3 nucleotides read TGCGCCAGCAGCCAAGATGGGGAGGGGATTACTGAAGCTTTCTTT.

This sequence joins TRBV29-1 and TRBJ1-2, with D possibly matching TRBD1 (5 bases). Trimming took 7 bases from V and 6 from J, leaving 12 bases between them. There are 11 residues in the CDR3. CDR1 is SQVTM, CDR2 ANQGSEA, per germline. This CDR3 reads CSGGRDDGYTF. CDR3 DNA: TGCAGCGGGGGCAGGGACGATGGCTACACCTTC.

This sequence joins TRBV7-9 and TRBJ2-6, with D tentatively TRBD1 or TRBD2 (5 bases each). Germline CDR1 and CDR2: SEHNR and FQNEAQ (reference sequence). This CDR3 is built from 18 residues. V shed 4 bases and J shed 0 bases, with 16 bases lying between them. This CDR3 is CASSSSGTQSSGANVLTF. The CDR3 DNA reads TGTGCCAGCAGCTCATCCGGGACCCAATCCTCTGGGGCCAACGTCCTGACTTTC.

This clone showed up just a few times. The chain is built from TRBV28 and TRBJ1-2; D uncertain. Germline-derived CDR1 and CDR2 are MDHEN and SYDVKM. V dropped 6 bases and J dropped 5 bases, with 19 bases sitting between them. The CDR3 has 15 amino acids. This CDR3 is CASSPAQKLFYGYTF. CDR3 nucleotides: TGTGCCAGCAGCCCGGCCCAGAAACTGTTTTATGGCTACACCTTC.

V gene TRBV7-9 combines with J gene TRBJ2-7; D ambiguous. The germline gives CDR1 SEHNR, CDR2 FQNEAQ (reference sequence). The length of the CDR3 is 16 residues. V shed 4 bases and J shed 0 bases, with 16 bases lying between them. In nucleotides, the CDR3 is TGTGCCAGCAGCTCGGGCCGGACGGGCGTCTCCTACGAGCAGTACTTC. This codes for CASSSGRTGVSYEQYF. Together with reference TRBV7-9 and TRBJ2-7, the CDR3 gives the full variable domain: DTGVSQNPRHKITKRGQNVTFRCDPISEHNRLYWYRQTLGQGPEFLTYFQNEAQLEKSRLLSDRFSAERPKGSFSTLEIQRTEQGDSAMYLCASSSGRTGVSYEQYFGPGTRLTVT.

The gene calls are TRBV5-6 and TRBJ2-4, with 7 bases aligning to TRBD2. Germline V gene data show CDR1 as SGHDT and CDR2 as YYEEEE. The CDR3 spans 14 residues. V shed 0 bases and J 8 bases; nucleotides not matched to a gene: 5. The CDR3 DNA sequence: TGTGCCAGCAGCTTGGGTGCGGGGGACGACATTCAGTACTTC. Its protein product is CASSLGAGDDIQYF.

The chain is built from TRBV7-9 and TRBJ1-1, with no clear D. V was clipped by 0 bases and J by 11 bases, with 10 bases between them. From germline, CDR1 is SEHNR and CDR2 FQNEAQ (reference sequence). CDR3 length: 12 residues. The CDR3 reads CASSLAAPDAFF. Here the CDR3 DNA reads TGTGCCAGCAGCTTAGCGGCACCCGATGCTTTCTTT.

V is TRBV29-1 and J is TRBJ2-3, with 11 bases that match TRBD2. V trimming: 0 bases; J trimming: 4 bases; junction bases outside the gene matches: 12. From germline, CDR1 is SQVTM and CDR2 ANQGSEA. The CDR3 contains 18 residues. The chain's CDR3 is CSVEEETSGAPWADTQYF. The CDR3 DNA reads as TGCAGCGTTGAAGAGGAGACTAGCGGGGCCCCCTGGGCAGATACGCAGTATTTT.

V is TRBV5-6 and J is TRBJ2-2, with D maybe TRBD2 (5 bases). CDR3 size: 12 residues. Trimming took off 4 bases at V and 6 bases at J, with 7 bases between the two ends. Germline V gene data show CDR1 as SGHDT and CDR2 as YYEEEE. Written as DNA, the CDR3 is TGTGCCAGCAGCCCCGGGGCCGGGGAGCTGTTTTTT. Residues: CASSPGAGELFF.

In this sample, this clone turned up a few times. The CDR3 loop is CSVEEPTKNIQYF. The CDR3 DNA is TGCAGCGTTGAGGAGCCGACGAAAAACATTCAGTACTTC. V and J are TRBV29-1 and TRBJ2-4; D not certain. V was shortened by 3 bases and J by 4 bases, with 10 bases between the two germline ends. Looked up from germline, CDR1 is SQVTM and CDR2 is ANQGSEA. This CDR3 contains 13 residues.

V gene TRBV7-8 combines with J gene TRBJ1-6; D remains ambiguous. V lost 3 bases and J 10 bases, leaving 16 bases between the germline ends. Per the germline V gene, CDR1 is SGHVS and CDR2 is FQNEAQ. The CDR3 totals 15 residues. CDR3 sequence: CASSLYGMSESPLHF. CDR3 DNA sequence: TGTGCCAGCAGCTTGTATGGCATGTCGGAATCACCCCTCCACTTT.

The rearrangement uses TRBV7-2 and TRBJ2-2; D is perhaps TRBD1 (6 bases). CDR1 SGHTA and CDR2 FQGNSA come from the germline V gene. V lost 4 bases, J lost 1 base, and 10 bases lay in between. This CDR3 comprises 15 residues. The CDR3 reads CASSSPDRNTGELFF. CDR3 DNA: TGTGCCAGCAGCTCACCGGACAGGAACACCGGGGAGCTGTTTTTT.

The chain employs TRBV30 and TRBJ2-1; D may be TRBD1 (6 bases). This CDR3 is built from 15 residues. In germline, CDR1 is GTSNPN, CDR2 SVGIG (reference sequence). Between the trimmed V and J ends, which lost 0 bases and 9 bases, there was a span of 18 bases. CDR3 in DNA: TGTGCCTGGAGTGTTTTGAAGAGAGGGGGAGCTGAGCAGTTCTTC. Residues: CAWSVLKRGGAEQFF.

This clone was seen a few times. V is TRBV5-6 and J is TRBJ2-7; either TRBD1 or TRBD2 may supply D (5 bases each). V was trimmed by 4 bases and J by 1 base, leaving 12 bases between them. This CDR3 is 14 amino acids long. Germline V CDR1 and CDR2: SGHDT, YYEEEE. CDR3 in amino acids: CASSPGTGSYEQYF. Written as DNA, the CDR3 is TGTGCCAGCAGCCCCGGGACGGGATCCTACGAGCAGTACTTC.